The present TCR beta chain was sequenced within a study of blood T cell repertoires in COVID-19 (dated by TCRdb to between 2020 and 2021). In terms of the full investigation: Collaborator samples came from the United States, Italy and Spain and covered acute and convalescent phases of COVID-19. A de-identified subject ID, COVID-19 status, age in years and sex were almost always included in the sample metadata. The repertoires were made available in a free public database intended to serve as a resource for research on the immune response to SARS-CoV-2. The prospective study material was composed of cDNA or gDNA derived from T cells, B-cell-depleted T cells, or PBMCs. Subjects who had been exposed to COVID-19, were actively infected with it, or had recovered from it provided the deeply sampled blood TCRbeta repertoires that made up the dataset. The samples were drawn from the first 160 participants of the ongoing ImmuneRACE study and from 1,200 or so subjects provided by 6 global collaborators. HLA class I and class II types, where available, came from metadata supplied by the sample provider rather than from assay-based typing. General findings and caveats noted by the study authors: The amount of clinical and demographic metadata varied by source and participant and was provided uncurated.

This clone was observed a handful of times. It lacks a known antigen. Base quality data are lacking; no much larger clone is found one base away. TCRbeta CDR3 regions were amplified from genomic DNA using the immunoSEQ Assay, a bias-controlled multiplex PCR. The original methods were these. The number of nucleated cells in each sample was estimated by amplification of reference gene primers within the assay. To quantify the absolute abundance of each unique TCRbeta CDR3 rearrangement, sequence reads were collapsed and filtered. For each sample, productive Simpson clonality was calculated by taking the square root of Simpson's diversity index across productive rearrangements. TCRdb mirrors the immuneACCESS table, restricted to in-frame sequences. Some clones are absent from its copies; in checked studies, under half trace to an unresolved V gene, and the reason for the others is unknown. V, J and clone size are taken as reported in that table, and D and trimming were inferred from the DNA itself. This sample holds around 150,000 clones; 65% to 85% were observed only once. The ten largest clones take up 4.5% to 7.5% of the sample.

In the germline V gene (reference sequence), CDR1 corresponds to SGHNT and CDR2 to YYREEE. The CDR3 spans 17 residues, from the cysteine through the phenylalanine. Only the CDR3 part of the read is kept: 51 bases, read in frame from the first base. Here V drops 1 base and J drops 0 bases, and the junction holds 6 bases not matched to any gene. Participants in the prospective study were enrolled through a virtual design, were aged roughly 18 to 90 years, and lived in approximately 25 United States geographic areas. In the prospective study, cohorts were assigned on the basis of participant-reported clinical history obtained from a screening survey and a study questionnaire. Recovered participants in ImmuneRACE Cohort 3 were defined as having two consecutive negative NP/OP PCR tests, clearance from a healthcare professional, or resolution of symptoms. Each participant in the prospective study had whole blood, serum and a nasopharyngeal or oropharyngeal swab collected by mobile phlebotomists. Additional blood draws and questionnaires over an approximately two-month period could optionally be provided by prospective study participants. Prospective study blood samples were shipped either frozen or at room temperature before DNA extraction.

This chain joins TRBV5-4 to TRBJ2-3, and 9 bases in between align with TRBD2. The sample comprised PBMCs or T cells enriched from blood (not recorded which). This clonotype was sampled from a man aged 40-50 years who had recovered from COVID-19. CDR3 reads: CASSLMAGGRSTDTQYF. In nucleotides, the sequence is TGTGCCAGCAGCTTGATGGCGGGGGGGCGGAGCACAGATACGCAGTATTTT.